This T cell receptor beta chain was identified during a study of cytomegalovirus exposure and HLA in healthy donors. The wider study: HLA-typed donors contributed around 85 million unique TCRs, which were held in an early data release.

The germline gives CDR1 PRHDT, CDR2 FYEKMQ (reference sequence). The CDR3 totals 15 residues. The J segment lost 6 bases and the V segment lost 1 base, leaving 4 bases of the junction unmatched. Study results and limitations: Most TCR sequences were seen very rarely across donors, but some public TCRs occurred in many. With further analysis later on, most CMV-associated TCR beta chains appeared HLA-restricted.

PCR involved 60 Vbeta and 13 Jbeta primers. The table came from immunoSEQ multiplex PCR; TCRdb's copy has only in-frame clones and leaves some out. This repertoire shows about 150,000 clones, 65% to 80% found once; its top ten account for roughly 4%. Of note for this clone: The antigen remains unidentified.

The TCR comes from a woman in her 40s in good health and CMV-seronegative. The sequencing sample was made of PBMCs. V and J are TRBV13 and TRBJ2-7; 12 bases agree with TRBD1. CDR3 sequence: CASSLEGQGAGEQYF. The CDR3 nucleotides read TGTGCCAGCAGCTTAGAGGGACAGGGGGCGGGCGAGCAGTACTTC.